This T cell receptor (beta chain) is drawn from a study of cytomegalovirus exposure and HLA in healthy donors. As to this clone: The antigen remains unidentified.

Study outcomes and limitations: In the 95 to 150 validation repertoires, a later analysis found that first-cohort TCR clusters tended to co-occur. Associated with cytomegalovirus, according to the listing, were about 160 TCR beta chains. Generally TCR sequences proved uncommon, though certain public TCRs appeared in numerous donors.

This CDR3 has 15 residues. Germline V CDR1 and CDR2: SGHNT, YENEEA. Trimming removed 2 bases from V and 3 bases from J, with 13 bases in between. TCRdb's copy holds only in-frame clones and misses some; the assay was immunoSEQ multiplex PCR. In the table there are 100,000 to 150,000 clones, about nine tenths of which are singletons. The donors were members of the validation cohort comprising about 120 subjects, separate from the approximately 630-subject first cohort. Specimen: PBMCs. The source is a woman between 18 and 30 years old in good health and CMV-seronegative. The J gene is TRBJ1-1, the V gene TRBV11-3, with D possibly matching TRBD1 (6 bases). CDR3 sequence (DNA): TGTGCCAGCAGCTTAAGCGGGGGCTCAGACACTGAAGCTTTCTTT. The encoded protein is CASSLSGGSDTEAFF. The variable domain in full, with the rest retrieved from reference TRBV11-3 and TRBJ1-1, is EAGVVQSPRYKIIEKKQPVAFWCNPISGHNTLYWYLQNLGQGPELLIRYENEEAVDDSQLPKDRFSAERLKGVDSTLKIQPAELGDSAVYLCASSLSGGSDTEAFFGQGTRLTVV.